This T cell receptor beta chain was retrieved from a study of shared T cell receptors in the human thymus. This clone occurred a few times. The protocol was immunoSEQ multiplex PCR, while the TCRdb copy is restricted to in-frame clones and leaves out a portion. The table lists 600,000 or so clones, 80% to 90% of them singletons. Germline values: CDR1 SGHDT, CDR2 YYEEEE. The CDR3 totals 15 residues. Trimming cost V 0 bases and J 0 bases, with 9 bases left between them. The same sample was also used in a study of human thymus T cells. That report notes: Thymic and blood repertoires appeared to show biased V and J gene usage. Related studies found that unrelated individuals share highly overlapping thymic repertoires.

This chain uses TRBV5-6 with TRBJ1-2; D call uncertain. This TCR was sampled from a boy less than two years old with a congenital heart defect. The sequenced material came from thymocytes. The CDR3 reads CASSLDELANYGYTF. The CDR3 DNA reads TGTGCCAGCAGCTTGGACGAGTTAGCTAACTATGGCTACACCTTC.